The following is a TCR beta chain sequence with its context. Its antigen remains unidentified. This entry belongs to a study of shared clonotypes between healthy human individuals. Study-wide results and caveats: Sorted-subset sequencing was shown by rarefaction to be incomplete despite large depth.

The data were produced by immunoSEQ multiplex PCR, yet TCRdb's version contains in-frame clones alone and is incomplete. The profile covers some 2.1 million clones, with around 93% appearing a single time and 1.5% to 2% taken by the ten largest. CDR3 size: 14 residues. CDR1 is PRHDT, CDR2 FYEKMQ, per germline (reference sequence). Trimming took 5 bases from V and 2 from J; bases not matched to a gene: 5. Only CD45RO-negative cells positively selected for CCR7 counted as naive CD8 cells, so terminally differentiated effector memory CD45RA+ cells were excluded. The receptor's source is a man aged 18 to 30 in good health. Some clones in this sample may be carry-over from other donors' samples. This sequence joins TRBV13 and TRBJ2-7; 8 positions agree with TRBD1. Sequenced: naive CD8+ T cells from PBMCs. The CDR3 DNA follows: TGTGCCAGCAGCGAGATGGACAGGGCCTACGAGCAGTACTTC. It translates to CASSEMDRAYEQYF.